The 10 T cell receptor beta chains in this list originate from one sample, sequenced in a study of PD-1 blockade in classical Hodgkin lymphoma. Some clones are missing from TCRdb's copy, which holds only in-frame ones; the method was immunoSEQ multiplex PCR. Here the sample spans 10,000 to 15,000 clones, about 83% being singletons. Each patient relapsed following autologous stem cell transplantation, and prior brentuximab vedotin exposure differed. Sequences were derived from peripheral blood mononuclear cells (PBMCs), sampled at baseline. These receptors came from a human donor with classical Hodgkin lymphoma.

The chain is built from TRBV5-1 and TRBJ1-1; the match to TRBD1 covers 7 bases. CDR1 is SGHRS and CDR2 is YFSETQ in the germline V gene. This CDR3 comprises 15 residues. The trim removed 4 bases at V and 1 base at J, leaving 7 bases unmatched. CDR3 amino acids: CASSVTGTENTEAFF. DNA of the CDR3: TGCGCCAGCAGCGTAACCGGGACAGAGAACACTGAAGCTTTCTTT.

This chain uses TRBV25-1 with TRBJ2-1; tentatively, D is TRBD2 (6 bases). CDR3 length equals 15 residues. Trimming removed 4 bases at V and 0 bases at J, with 10 bases between. The germline V gene has CDR1 MGHDK and CDR2 SYGVNS. CDR3 amino acids: CASSVSGLSYNEQFF. DNA for the CDR3: TGTGCCAGCAGTGTGTCGGGACTCTCCTACAATGAGCAGTTCTTC.

The chain uses TRBV2 and TRBJ1-1; D is undetermined. Germline V gene sequence: CDR1 SNHLY, CDR2 FYNNEI. The CDR3 loop spans 12 amino acids. V was shortened by 6 bases and J by 3 bases, with 8 bases between the two germline ends. The CDR3 loop is CASRPLYTEAFF. CDR3 DNA sequence: TGTGCCAGCAGACCCCTCTACACTGAAGCTTTCTTT.

The genes are TRBV5-6 and TRBJ2-7; D might be TRBD2 (6 bases). V gave up 2 bases and J gave up 3 bases, with 15 bases separating them. The CDR3 runs to 15 residues. Germline CDR1 is SGHDT and CDR2 is YYEEEE. The CDR3 spells CASSFPGGRIYEQYF. Here the CDR3 DNA reads TGTGCCAGCAGCTTCCCGGGTGGGAGGATCTACGAGCAGTACTTC.

The chain carries TRBV9 and TRBJ2-3, with TRBD2 matching over 9 bases. J lost 1 base, V lost 4 bases, and 19 bases had no gene match. This CDR3 contains 20 residues. Looked up from germline, CDR1 is SGDLS and CDR2 is YYNGEE. The CDR3, as DNA: TGTGCCAGCAGCCCCCGAGGGACTAGCCCTATTCAGTGGGGCACAGATACGCAGTATTTT. Translation gives CASSPRGTSPIQWGTDTQYF.

V usage is TRBV2 and J usage is TRBJ2-1; possible D gene TRBD2, 6 bases. The CDR3 covers 13 residues. Germline V CDR1 and CDR2: SNHLY, FYNNEI. The germline V and J ends were trimmed by 5 bases and 8 bases, with 13 bases remaining between them. The CDR3 nucleotides are TGTGCCAGCAGTTCCCCACCGGGGGATGAGCAGTTCTTC. Translated: CASSSPPGDEQFF.

V is TRBV27 and J is TRBJ2-2, with no clear D. Germline-derived CDR1 and CDR2 are MNHEY and SMNVEV (reference sequence). V was pared by 0 bases and J by 7 bases, with 9 bases between. The CDR3 contains 14 residues. CDR3 DNA sequence: TGTGCCAGCAGTTTATCAAACGGAGTCGGGGAGCTGTTTTTT. Protein product: CASSLSNGVGELFF.

The chain combines TRBV27 with TRBJ2-1; 7 nucleotides align to TRBD2. The V gene end was trimmed by 6 bases and the J gene end by 2 bases; junction bases not matched to a gene: 4. Germline CDR1 and CDR2: MNHEY and SMNVEV (reference sequence). The CDR3 runs 14 residues. CDR3 amino acids: CASSWAGAYNEQFF. The CDR3 region has the DNA TGTGCCAGCAGCTGGGCGGGGGCCTACAATGAGCAGTTCTTC.

V usage is TRBV7-2 and J usage is TRBJ2-5; 9 bases are shared with TRBD1. The CDR3 contains 12 residues. Germline V gene sequence: CDR1 SGHTA, CDR2 FQGNSA. CDR3 protein: CGVGTGYWAQYF. The CDR3, as DNA: TGTGGCGTGGGGACAGGGTATTGGGCCCAGTACTTC.

V usage is TRBV5-1 and J usage is TRBJ1-2, with D tentatively TRBD1 (5 bases). The CDR3 sequence is 13 residues long. Trimming removed 5 bases from V and 5 bases from J, with 13 bases in between. Germline V gives CDR1 SGHRS, CDR2 YFSETQ. The CDR3 here is CASSYDSEYGYTF. The CDR3 DNA is TGCGCCAGCAGTTACGACAGTGAATATGGCTACACCTTC.